Sequencing of this T cell receptor beta chain was carried out in a study of cytomegalovirus exposure and HLA in healthy donors (dated by TCRdb to the late 2010s). At the level of the whole study: An earlier analysis of approximately 640 of the donors reported about 290 Gb of sequence data and roughly 100 million unique TCR beta sequences from 150 million to 200 million T cells. Roughly 290 gigabases of sequencing data and around 85 million unique TCR sequences made up an early release that covered roughly 670 HLA-typed donors. Of the approximately 400 genotyped donors, over 70% fell in the genetic ancestry cluster associated with self-reported Caucasian donors. The study aimed to test whether cataloging public T cell receptors could reveal signatures of past pathogen exposure. The T cell repertoires of around 730 subjects were profiled by immunosequencing and related to cytomegalovirus serostatus. Besides the first cohort of roughly 660 subjects, a separate validation cohort made up of over 95 different subjects was used. High-throughput TCR immunosequencing, statistical association of individual TCRs with disease status, and machine learning were combined to predict cytomegalovirus infection status. A later analysis re-analyzed previously published TCR beta repertoires from 500 to 700 donors and added high-resolution HLA genotyping to study TCR occurrence patterns. Rather than drawing on any new phenotypic data, the later analysis identified candidate immune exposures from TCR beta sequences and the way those sequences occurred across donors. An earlier analysis of about 620 of the donors applied high-throughput TCR beta sequencing to assess whether each TCR beta V gene segment acted as functional or pseudogenic. Donor age, sex, ethnicity and CMV serostatus were collected together with the repertoire data. In a later genetic analysis, genome-wide SNP genotypes for about 65% of the 666 donors were used, and that subset was treated as a discovery cohort. All discovery cohort repertoires had been generated on a single sequencing platform. Class I and class II HLA loci were covered by the typing at four-digit resolution. Typing coverage differed by locus: A, B, C, DRB1 and DQB1 were typed in roughly 629-630 donors, DQA1 in roughly 510, DPA1 in over 600, and DPB1 in just under 490. A few DR-DQ haplotypes were handled as single units for association and clustering because linkage in the cohort was strong. On average, 235,054 unique TCR beta nucleotide sequences were sequenced per donor among a few hundred genotyped donors of the cohort, with 15% to 20% of those sequences being non-productive. Broader findings and caveats from the paper: HLA typing was unavailable for some donors at each locus, so association tests used only the typed subset. The earlier analysis of some 540 of the donors excluded 15 to 20 rarely observed V segments, including chromosome 9 orphons, because counts were too low. A further reported finding was that TCR beta sequences accurately predicted the HLA-A and HLA-B alleles for most subjects in the first cohort. The sequencing pipeline was judged likely to have produced a cluster of highly shared sequence variants as a technical artifact. A later analysis found that HLA-associated TCR beta chains were more clonally expanded and had lower generation probabilities than equally common non-associated chains. The study listed around 160 TCR beta chains as associated with cytomegalovirus. Several of the top co-occurrence clusters appeared to be linked to parvovirus B19, influenza, CMV and Epstein-Barr virus, according to a later analysis. A later genetic analysis associated a missense DCLRE1C variant with V-gene and J-gene trimming of TCR beta chains, and an independent cohort replicated the association. Linkage disequilibrium might explain the correlated functional status among segregating V segments, but an unknown experimental factor could not be ruled out. Presence/absence analyses assumed roughly uniform sequencing depth across donors, an assumption that may not hold. Three of the identified cytomegalovirus-associated TCR beta chains were confirmed in vitro to be specific for cytomegalovirus antigens. According to a later genetic analysis, donors in an Asian-associated ancestry cluster had fewer N-insertions in productive TCRs than the approximately 630-donor mean. The authors suggested that the approach could potentially be generalized to other disease states and immunological phenotypes. Assigning TCR associations to individual alleles was difficult when HLA alleles, especially DR and DQ, strongly co-occurred. Most TCR sequences were observed very rarely across donors, whereas some public TCRs were present in many individuals. According to a later analysis, most CMV-associated TCR beta chains appeared to be HLA-restricted, and the HLA associations seemed to be driven largely by CMV exposure. The classifier was reported to diagnose cytomegalovirus status with high specificity and sensitivity in both the original and validation cohorts. The only immune exposure information available for the cohort was CMV serostatus. In a later analysis, TCR association rates were found to vary across HLA loci, with the most associated TCRs seen for DRB1 alleles and the fewest for HLA-C alleles. In an earlier analysis of about 600 of the donors, most TCR beta V segments appeared in productive rearrangements about 87% or about 30% of the time, broadly matching IMGT annotations. At a false discovery rate of 0.05, a later analysis linked approximately 18,000 TCR beta sequences to specific HLA alleles. In this cohort, only TCR beta chains were sequenced, and detectable features were limited by the absence of alpha or paired-chain data. The 87-base-pair reads could not distinguish some IMGT-functional V segments, including TRBV6-2 and TRBV6-3, so those segments were excluded.

As concerns this clone: The antigen this receptor binds is unknown. The input lacks base qualities; no much larger clone sits a single base away.

Libraries were built with the immunoSEQ multiplex PCR assay. A mixture of 60 forward primers for TCR Vbeta segments and 13 reverse primers for TCR Jbeta segments was used in the multiplex PCR. A multiplex PCR assay on genomic DNA amplified the CDR3 region of rearranged TCR beta genes. Amplified TCR beta libraries were sequenced as 87-base-pair reads on the Illumina HiSeq System. As for the original processing: Across the roughly 640 repertoires, a later analysis counted some 80 million unique TCR beta chains, approximately 12 million of which were shared by at least two donors. Raw reads were error-corrected and collapsed into unique sequences with a nearest-neighbor algorithm that merged closely related sequences to remove PCR and sequencing errors. To assign V, D and J gene segments, CDR3 sequences were aligned to IMGT reference sequences. For a sequence to be retained, a match of at least six nucleotides was required to both a V gene segment and a J gene segment. Rearrangements were classified as productive when the CDR3 lacked stop codons and remained in frame with V and J, and all other rearrangements were classified as non-productive. Following IMGT convention, CDR3 was defined as the stretch from the second conserved V-encoded cysteine up to the conserved J-encoded phenylalanine. The earlier analysis of 500 to 600 of the donors excluded sequences that lacked an unambiguous match to a single V gene segment. An earlier analysis of just under 600 of the donors called V segments functional above 56.7% productive rearrangements and segregating when the between-donor standard deviation exceeded 5%. A statistical classification framework was built to diagnose cytomegalovirus status from the catalog of TCR beta chain sequences. A later analysis assigned V and J genes by comparing TCR nucleotide sequences with IMGT/GENE-DB human TR gene sequences. Using the TCRdist pipeline, a later analysis assigned CDR3 sequences along with most-parsimonious VDJ recombination scenarios. In a later analysis, each TCR beta chain was defined by its CDR3 amino acid sequence together with its V-gene family, and reads without a unique V-gene family were excluded. A later analysis removed several hundred highly shared, low-generation-probability nucleotide sequences to deal with suspected cross-contamination and a sequencing artifact. For each public chain, a later analysis derived a clonal expansion index from normalized ranks of inferred template counts within each repertoire. A later analysis computed generation probabilities with a VDJ recombination model fitted to out-of-frame rearrangements, and checked the results against IGoR. A later analysis scored TCR-TCR, TCR-HLA and TCR-CMV co-occurrence with hypergeometric tests, applying a repertoire-size bias correction to TCR pairs. A later analysis estimated false discovery rates by permuting HLA or CMV assignments 20 times. In a later analysis, co-occurring TCRs were grouped with DBSCAN, and TCRdist sequence similarity was added when clustering was performed within HLA-allele-positive subsets. Repertoires with fewer than 30,000 or more than 120,000 public chains were left out of co-occurrence clustering, as were about five repertoires with anomalous nucleotide sharing. The table comes from immuneACCESS by way of TCRdb, which keeps in-frame sequences with V and J called. Part of the clones is missing from these tables; in studies checked, under half for an unresolved V gene and the rest for unknown reasons. V and J calls and clone size are those listed in that table; D and trimming were worked out from the DNA. The sample table records under 200,000 clones; approximately 85% of these occur just once. The ten top clones hold about 2% of the sample.

The cohort consisted of some 670 healthy bone marrow donors. Cohort members were all nominally healthy when sampled, although unrecorded immune exposures were likely present. The donor was CMV seronegative and belonged to the group of 350 or so seronegative cohort members. Every donor gave a peripheral blood sample, and the peripheral blood mononuclear cells from that sample were used for TCR beta sequencing. Genomic DNA extraction from the blood cell samples was performed with the Qiagen DNeasy Blood Extraction Kit. The junction shows trimming of 3 bases on V and 2 bases on J, and the gene matches do not reach 8 bases of it. The CDR3 covers 16 residues, taking in both the cysteine and the phenylalanine. The retained sequence is limited to the CDR3, 48 bases, with the frame set at the first base. The germline V gene supplies CDR1 SGDLS and CDR2 YYNGEE.

The sequence came from a woman aged 50 to 60 in good health and CMV-seronegative. The source material was PBMCs. The sequence links TRBV9 to TRBJ2-1; 7 bases in the middle match TRBD2. The CDR3 protein sequence reads: CASSASGTTTYNEQFF. The DNA sequence is TGTGCCAGCAGCGCATCCGGGACTACAACCTACAATGAGCAGTTCTTC.